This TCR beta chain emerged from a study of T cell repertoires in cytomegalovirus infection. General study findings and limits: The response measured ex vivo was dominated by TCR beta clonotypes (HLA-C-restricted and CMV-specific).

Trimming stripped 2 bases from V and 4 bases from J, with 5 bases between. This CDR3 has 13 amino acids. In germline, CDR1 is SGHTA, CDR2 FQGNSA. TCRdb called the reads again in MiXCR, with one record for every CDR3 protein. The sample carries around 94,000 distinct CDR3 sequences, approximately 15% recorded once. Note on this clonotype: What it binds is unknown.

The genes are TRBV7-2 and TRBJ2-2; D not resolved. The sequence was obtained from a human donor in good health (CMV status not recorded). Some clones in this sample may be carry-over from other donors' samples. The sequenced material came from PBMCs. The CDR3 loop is CASSLWGTGELFF. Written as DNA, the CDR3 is TGTGCCAGCAGCTTATGGGGCACCGGGGAGCTGTTTTTT.